This TCR beta chain was captured in a study of regulatory T cells in long-lasting Graves disease. Time point given: newly diagnosed GD, antithyroid drugs for less than 3 months. Preparation of the TCR library used RNA extracted from PBMCs. This clonotype has at least ten counts. The germline V and J ends were trimmed by 7 bases and 10 bases, with 14 bases remaining between them. CDR3 size: 12 residues. The germline V gene has CDR1 MNHNS and CDR2 SASEGT. TCR beta libraries were built with iRepertoire HTBI primers and Arm-PCR of CDR3 regions. TCRdb reprocessed the multiplex PCR reads via MiXCR and lists one record per CDR3 protein. This table holds hundreds of thousands of distinct CDR3 sequences, less than 20% found once. These data were also reused for a study on T cells in Graves' hyperthyroidism and ophthalmopathy.

This clonotype was sampled from a woman aged 25 to 39 with Graves disease. The rearrangement links TRBV6-1 to TRBJ2-1, with TRBD2 as a possible D gene (5 bases). The material was peripheral blood mononuclear cells (PBMCs), obtained at new diagnosis, from a patient treated with antithyroid drugs. The CDR3 region has the DNA TGTGCCAGCACCCCGCGGGTAGGCGAGCAGTTCTTC. Translated: CASTPRVGEQFF.